This T cell receptor (beta chain) originates from a study of blood T cells in healthy people across ages. It was with a sample-barcoded 5' primer and a J-beta primer mix that a second PCR of about 6 to 12 cycles was run. A single record per CDR3 protein comes from TCRdb applying MiXCR to the 5' RACE reads. The data contain around 670,000 distinct CDR3 sequences, about 30% of them singletons. This clonotype was seen many times. What it recognizes is unknown. The germline CDR1 and CDR2 sequences are SQVTM and ANQGSEA. V dropped 4 bases and J dropped 3 bases, with 10 bases sitting between them. The CDR3 loop spans 12 amino acids. General study points: Roughly linearly, TCR beta diversity per million T cells fell as age increased.

The clonotype was recovered from an elderly woman in good health. This sequence joins TRBV29-1 and TRBJ2-7; maybe TRBD1 (6 bases). Sequences were obtained from blood. The CDR3 nucleotides read TGCAGCGTTGGGGACACCTTCTACGAGCAGTACTTC. It specifies CSVGDTFYEQYF.